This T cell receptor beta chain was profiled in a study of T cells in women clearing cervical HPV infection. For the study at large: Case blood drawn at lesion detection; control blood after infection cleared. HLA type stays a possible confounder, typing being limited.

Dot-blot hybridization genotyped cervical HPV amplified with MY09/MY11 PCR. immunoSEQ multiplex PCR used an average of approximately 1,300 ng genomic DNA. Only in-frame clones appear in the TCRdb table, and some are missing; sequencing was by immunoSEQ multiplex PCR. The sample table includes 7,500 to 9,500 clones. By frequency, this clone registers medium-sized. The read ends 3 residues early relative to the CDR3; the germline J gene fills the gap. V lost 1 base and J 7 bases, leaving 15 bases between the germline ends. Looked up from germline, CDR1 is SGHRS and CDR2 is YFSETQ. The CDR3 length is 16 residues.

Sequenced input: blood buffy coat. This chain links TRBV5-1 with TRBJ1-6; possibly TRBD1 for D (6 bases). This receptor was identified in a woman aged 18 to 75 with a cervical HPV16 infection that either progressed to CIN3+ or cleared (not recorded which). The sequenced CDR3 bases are TGCGCCAGCAGCTTGTTTTCGGGGAGGGGGAATTCACCC. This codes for CASSLFSGRGNSP. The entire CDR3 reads CASSLFSGRGNSPLHF. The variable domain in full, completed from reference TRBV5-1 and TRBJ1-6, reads KAGVTQTPRYLIKTRGQQVTLSCSPISGHRSVSWYQQTPGQGLQFLFEYFSETQRNKGNFPGRFSGRQFSNSRSEMNVSTLELGDSALYLCASSLFSGRGNSPLHFGNGTRLTVT.